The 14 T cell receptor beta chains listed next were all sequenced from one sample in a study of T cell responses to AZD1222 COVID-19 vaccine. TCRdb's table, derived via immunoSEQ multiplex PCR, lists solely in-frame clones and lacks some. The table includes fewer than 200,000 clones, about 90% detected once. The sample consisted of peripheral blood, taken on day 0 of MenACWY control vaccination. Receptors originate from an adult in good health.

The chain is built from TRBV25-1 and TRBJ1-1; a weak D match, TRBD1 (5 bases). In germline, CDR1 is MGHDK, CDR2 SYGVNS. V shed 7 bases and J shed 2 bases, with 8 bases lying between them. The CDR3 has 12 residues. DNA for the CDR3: TGTGCCAGCAACGGACAAAACACTGAAGCTTTCTTT. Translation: CASNGQNTEAFF.

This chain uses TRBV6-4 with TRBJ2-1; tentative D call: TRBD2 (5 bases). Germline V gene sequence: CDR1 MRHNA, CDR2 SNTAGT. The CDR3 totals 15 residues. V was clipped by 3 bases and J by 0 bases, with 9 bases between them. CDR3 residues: CASSEERSSYNEQFF. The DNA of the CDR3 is TGTGCCAGCAGTGAAGAGCGGAGCTCCTACAATGAGCAGTTCTTC.

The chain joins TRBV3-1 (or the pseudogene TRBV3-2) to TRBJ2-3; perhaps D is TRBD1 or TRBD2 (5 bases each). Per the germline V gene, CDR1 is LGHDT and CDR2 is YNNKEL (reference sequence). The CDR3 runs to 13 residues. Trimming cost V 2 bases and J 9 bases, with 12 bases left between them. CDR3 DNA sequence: TGTGCCAGCAGCCAACTCAGGTGGGGGACGCAGTATTTT. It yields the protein CASSQLRWGTQYF.

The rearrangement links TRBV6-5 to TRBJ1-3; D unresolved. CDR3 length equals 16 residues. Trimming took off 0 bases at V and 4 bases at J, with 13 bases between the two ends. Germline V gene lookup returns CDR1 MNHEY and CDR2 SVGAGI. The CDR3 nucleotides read TGTGCCAGCAGTTACTCACCGGGAGGACTAGGAAACACCATATATTTT. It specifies CASSYSPGGLGNTIYF.

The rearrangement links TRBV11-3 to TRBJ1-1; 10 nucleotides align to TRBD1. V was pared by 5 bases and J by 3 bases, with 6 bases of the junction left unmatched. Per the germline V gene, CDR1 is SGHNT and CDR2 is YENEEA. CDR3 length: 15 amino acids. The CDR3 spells CASSPRTGGDTEAFF. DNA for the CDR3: TGTGCCAGCAGCCCACGGACAGGGGGTGACACTGAAGCTTTCTTT.

CDR3 in DNA: TGTGCCAGCTCCCGGGACGGATACTACAATGAGCAGTTCTTC. Amino acid sequence: CASSRDGYYNEQFF. V usage is TRBV18 and J usage is TRBJ2-1, with D perhaps assigned TRBD1 or TRBD2 (5 bases each). Germline CDR1 KGHSH, CDR2 LQKENI. This CDR3 comprises 14 residues. The ends were cut back, 6 bases at V and 3 bases at J, with 12 bases in the middle. The complete variable domain, with remaining parts taken from reference TRBV18 and TRBJ2-1, reads NAGVMQNPRHLVRRRGQEARLRCSPMKGHSHVYWYRQLPEEGLKFMVYLQKENIIDESGMPKERFSAEFPKEGPSILRIQQVVRGDSAAYFCASSRDGYYNEQFFGPGTRLTVL.

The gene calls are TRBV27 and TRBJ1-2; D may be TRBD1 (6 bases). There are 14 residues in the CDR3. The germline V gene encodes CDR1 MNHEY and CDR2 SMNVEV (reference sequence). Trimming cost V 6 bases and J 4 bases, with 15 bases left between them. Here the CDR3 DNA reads TGTGCCAGCAGACCATCAGGGGCCAGCTATGGCTACACCTTC. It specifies CASRPSGASYGYTF.

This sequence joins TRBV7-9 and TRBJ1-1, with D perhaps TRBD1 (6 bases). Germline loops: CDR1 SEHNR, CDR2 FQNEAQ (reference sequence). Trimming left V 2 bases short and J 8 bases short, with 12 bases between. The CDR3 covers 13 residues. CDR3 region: CASSLQGRAEAFF. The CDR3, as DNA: TGTGCCAGCAGCTTACAGGGGCGGGCAGAAGCTTTCTTT.

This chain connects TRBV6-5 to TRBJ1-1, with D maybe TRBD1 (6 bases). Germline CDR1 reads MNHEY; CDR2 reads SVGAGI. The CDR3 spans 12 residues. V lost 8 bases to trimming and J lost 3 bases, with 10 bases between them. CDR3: CASGGQHTEAFF. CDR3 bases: TGTGCCAGCGGAGGACAGCACACTGAAGCTTTCTTT.

The CDR3, as DNA: TGTGCCAGTAGTAAGGTTTTAGATACGCAGTATTTT. This codes for CASSKVLDTQYF. The rearrangement uses TRBV19 and TRBJ2-3, with D unresolved. Trimming took off 4 bases at V and 5 bases at J, with 7 bases between the two ends. Germline assignment: CDR1 LNHDA and CDR2 SQIVND (reference sequence). This CDR3 is 12 amino acids long.

For the CDR3, the DNA is TGTGCCATCAGTGAGGTAGACACCATATATTTT. Its protein product is CAISEVDTIYF. The chain uses TRBV10-3 and TRBJ1-3; D gene unclear. The CDR3 runs 11 residues. Per the germline V gene, CDR1 is ENHRY and CDR2 is SYGVKD. The V and J ends lost 2 bases and 8 bases respectively, with 4 bases between them.

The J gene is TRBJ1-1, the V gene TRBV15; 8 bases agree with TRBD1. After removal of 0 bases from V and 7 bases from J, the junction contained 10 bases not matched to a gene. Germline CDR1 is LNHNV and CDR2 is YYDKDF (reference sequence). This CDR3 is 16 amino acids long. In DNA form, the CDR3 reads TGTGCCACCAGCAGAGATAAGACAGGGGCCCTCATTGAAGCTTTCTTT. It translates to CATSRDKTGALIEAFF.

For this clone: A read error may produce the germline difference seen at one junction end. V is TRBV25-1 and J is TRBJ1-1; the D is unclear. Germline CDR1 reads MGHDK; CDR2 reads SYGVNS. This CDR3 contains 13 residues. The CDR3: CARSGRLNTEAFF. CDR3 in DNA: TGTGCCAGGAGTGGCAGGCTGAACACTGAAGCTTTCTTT.

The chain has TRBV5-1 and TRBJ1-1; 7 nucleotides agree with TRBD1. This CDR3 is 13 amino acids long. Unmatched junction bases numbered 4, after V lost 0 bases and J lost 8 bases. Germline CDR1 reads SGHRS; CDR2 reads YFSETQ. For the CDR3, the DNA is TGCGCCAGCAGCTTGGGACGGACAGGCGAAGCTTTCTTT. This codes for CASSLGRTGEAFF.